Listed below are T cell receptor beta chains from one sample, sequenced in a study of radiotherapy plus CTLA-4 blockade in lung cancer. Sequencing was performed with immunoSEQ multiplex PCR; in TCRdb, only in-frame clones are kept and a portion is missing. The data hold 53,000 or so clones, with approximately 91% observed a single time. The sample in question was peripheral blood, obtained from a patient treated with radiotherapy plus ipilimumab. The receptors stem from a human donor with non-small cell lung cancer whose response to radiotherapy plus ipilimumab could not be evaluated. Each CDR3 is given with its conserved first and last residue. A D gene is named only where the DNA matches it firmly. Size values are once, few and many counts, or a class for expanded clones, and some rows have none.

v_gene	abundance	d_gene	j_gene	CDR3aa	CDR3nt
TRBV9	.	TRBD2	TRBJ2-3	CASSAQFSSGKADTQYF	TGTGCCAGCAGCGCCCAATTCTCTAGCGGGAAGGCAGATACGCAGTATTTT
TRBV7-2	.	TRBD1	TRBJ2-2	CASSPSQGAYTGELFF	TGTGCCAGCAGTCCGTCGCAGGGGGCCTACACCGGGGAGCTGTTTTTT
TRBV6-5	.	TRBD1	TRBJ1-5	CASSIDRGSQPQHF	TGTGCCAGCAGTATCGACAGGGGAAGTCAGCCCCAGCATTTT
TRBV23-1	.	.	TRBJ2-5	CASSRTDPRWTQYF	TGCGCCAGCAGTCGGACAGATCCGAGGTGGACCCAGTACTTC
TRBV4-3	.	.	TRBJ1-6	CASSPTPRRDSPLHF	TGCGCCAGCAGCCCGACCCCAAGGAGAGATTCACCCCTCCACTTT
TRBV9	.	TRBD1	TRBJ2-1	CASSTRQGIHEQFF	TGTGCCAGCAGCACTCGACAGGGGATCCATGAGCAGTTCTTC
TRBV19	.	.	TRBJ2-3	CASSIGGTDTQYF	TGTGCCAGTAGTATAGGCGGCACAGATACGCAGTATTTT
TRBV23-1	.	.	TRBJ2-5	CASRVLTRDRETQYF	TGCGCCAGCAGAGTCTTAACCAGGGATCGCGAGACCCAGTACTTC
TRBV19	.	.	TRBJ2-7	CASSRGGYEQYF	TGTGCCAGCTCTAGGGGTGGATACGAGCAGTACTTC
TRBV7-9	.	TRBD2	TRBJ2-3	CASSLRPSLAGTQYF	TGTGCCAGCAGCTTACGCCCCTCTCTAGCGGGAACGCAGTATTTT
TRBV7-9	.	TRBD2	TRBJ2-1	CASSVTSGVYNEQFF	TGTGCCAGCAGCGTGACTAGCGGGGTCTACAATGAGCAGTTCTTC
TRBV21-1	.	.	TRBJ1-2	CASRRQPVLNYGYTF	TGTGCCAGCAGACGACAACCTGTACTTAACTATGGCTACACCTTC
TRBV28	.	TRBD1	TRBJ1-2	CASSESLEGANGYTF	TGTGCCAGCAGTGAGAGCCTAGAGGGGGCGAATGGCTACACCTTC
TRBV9	.	.	TRBJ1-6	CASSVTDNSPLHF	TGTGCCAGCAGCGTGACAGATAATTCACCCCTCCACTTT
TRBV28	.	.	TRBJ1-1	CASRGQLNTEAFF	TGTGCCAGCAGGGGACAATTGAACACTGAAGCTTTCTTT
TRBV6-5	.	.	TRBJ2-1	CASSYKWGDEQFF	TGTGCCAGCAGTTACAAATGGGGGGATGAGCAGTTCTTC
TRBV6-6	.	.	TRBJ1-1	CASSYEAMNTEAFF	TGTGCCAGCAGTTACGAGGCGATGAACACTGAAGCTTTCTTT
TRBV6-5	.	TRBD1	TRBJ2-7	CASSGTGGPYEQYF	TGTGCCAGCAGTGGAACAGGGGGCCCGTACGAGCAGTACTTC
TRBV11-2	.	.	TRBJ2-5	CASSFGRRETQYF	TGTGCCAGCAGCTTTGGCCGGAGAGAGACCCAGTACTTC
TRBV19	.	TRBD2	TRBJ2-3	CASSQRGGQDTQYF	TGTGCCAGTAGTCAGCGGGGGGGCCAAGATACGCAGTATTTT
TRBV7-2	.	.	TRBJ2-7	CASSSFLGLSYEQYF	TGTGCCAGCAGCTCCTTCCTAGGACTCTCCTACGAGCAGTACTTC
TRBV28	.	.	TRBJ2-1	CASSLRLAYNEQFF	TGTGCCAGCAGTTTACGTCTAGCCTACAATGAGCAGTTCTTC
TRBV18	.	TRBD1	TRBJ2-7	CASSPLQGAYEQYF	TGTGCCAGCTCACCTCTACAGGGGGCCTACGAGCAGTACTTC
TRBV11-2	.	TRBD1	TRBJ2-1	CASSVGPRQGGNEQFF	TGTGCCAGCAGTGTAGGTCCACGACAGGGTGGGAATGAGCAGTTCTTC
TRBV7-2	once	TRBD2	TRBJ2-2	CASSLGLAGTTGELFF	TGTGCCAGCAGCCTTGGACTAGCGGGAACCACCGGGGAGCTGTTTTTT
TRBV1	.	.	TRBJ2-1	CTSSQASSSGRVNEQFF	TGCACCAGCAGCCAAGCCTCCTCTAGCGGGAGGGTAAATGAGCAGTTCTTC
TRBV2	.	TRBD2	TRBJ2-1	CASSVASGRGLFF	TGTGCCAGCAGTGTCGCTAGCGGGAGGGGGTTGTTCTTC
TRBV6-5	once	TRBD1	TRBJ2-2	CASSYLVTGGTGELFF	TGTGCCAGCAGTTACCTGGTGACAGGGGGCACCGGGGAGCTGTTTTTT
TRBV25-1	few	TRBD1	TRBJ1-4	CASSEPTGTGNEKLFF	TGTGCCAGCAGTGAACCGACCGGGACAGGGAATGAAAAACTGTTTTTT
TRBV28	.	.	TRBJ2-1	CASSLSSITSSAYNEQFF	TGTGCCAGCAGTTTATCTAGCATCACCTCGAGTGCCTACAATGAGCAGTTCTTC
TRBV25-1	.	.	TRBJ2-2	CASSESPRYGELFF	TGTGCCAGCAGTGAATCCCCTAGGTACGGGGAGCTGTTTTTT
TRBV12-5	.	.	TRBJ2-6	CASGPLGSGANVLTF	TGTGCTAGTGGTCCTCTCGGCTCTGGGGCCAACGTCCTGACTTTC
TRBV5-1	.	.	TRBJ2-7	CASSLVQNPYEQYF	TGCGCCAGCAGCTTGGTACAGAACCCCTACGAGCAGTACTTC
TRBV7-2	.	TRBD2	TRBJ2-1	CASVKSGGYNEQFF	TGTGCCAGCGTCAAAAGCGGGGGGTACAATGAGCAGTTCTTC
TRBV29-1	.	TRBD1	TRBJ2-1	CSVARDSDNEQFF	TGCAGCGTTGCCCGGGACAGTGACAATGAGCAGTTCTTC
TRBV6-5	.	.	TRBJ1-1	CASSWTGGAFF	TGTGCCAGCAGTTGGACGGGGGGAGCTTTCTTT
TRBV4-3	.	.	TRBJ1-4	CASSQSALQGLFTTNEKLFF	TGCGCCAGCAGCCAATCTGCCCTTCAGGGCCTCTTTACAACTAATGAAAAACTGTTTTTT
TRBV5-1	.	.	TRBJ1-1	CASSSTIGGLNTEAFF	TGCGCCAGCAGCTCTACGATTGGGGGCTTGAACACTGAAGCTTTCTTT
TRBV18	.	.	TRBJ1-1	CASSPGGFGTEAFF	TGTGCCAGCTCACCAGGAGGGTTCGGCACTGAAGCTTTCTTT
TRBV29-1	once	.	TRBJ1-2	CSVEVPQGSYGYTF	TGCAGCGTTGAAGTACCTCAGGGGTCCTATGGCTACACCTTC
TRBV12-5	.	.	TRBJ2-1	CASGLGRRSGINNEQFF	TGTGCTAGTGGTCTCGGCCGTCGCTCCGGGATCAACAATGAGCAGTTCTTC
TRBV4-3	.	TRBD2	TRBJ2-1	CASSPGLHLWNEQFF	TGCGCCAGCAGCCCGGGACTACACCTCTGGAATGAGCAGTTCTTC
TRBV7-2	once	TRBD1	TRBJ2-3	CASSNGQGGDTQYF	TGTGCCAGCAGCAATGGACAGGGGGGAGATACGCAGTATTTT
TRBV14	.	TRBD1	TRBJ1-5	CASSHQRPRQGLVKDQPQHF	TGTGCCAGCAGCCACCAGCGACCCAGACAGGGGCTGGTTAAAGACCAGCCCCAGCATTTT
TRBV7-2	once	.	TRBJ1-4	CASSGGSEKLFF	TGTGCCAGCAGCGGGGGGAGCGAAAAACTGTTTTTT
TRBV28	.	TRBD1	TRBJ2-5	CASIPGTGETQYF	TGTGCCAGCATCCCTGGGACAGGGGAGACCCAGTACTTC
TRBV5-1	once	TRBD2	TRBJ2-1	CASSLEKRGYNEQFF	TGCGCCAGCAGCCTGGAGAAGCGGGGATACAATGAGCAGTTCTTC
TRBV28	.	.	TRBJ1-5	CASSLGSAPRDSNQPQHF	TGTGCCAGCAGCCTGGGGAGTGCCCCTCGTGATAGCAATCAGCCCCAGCATTTT
TRBV27	once	.	TRBJ1-2	CASSYRVNYGYTF	TGTGCCAGCAGTTACAGGGTTAACTATGGCTACACCTTC
TRBV9	.	.	TRBJ2-5	CASSVGVTGQETQYF	TGTGCCAGCAGCGTAGGAGTAACAGGACAAGAGACCCAGTACTTC
TRBV27	.	.	TRBJ2-3	CASSFGRVTDTQYF	TGTGCCAGCAGTTTCGGCAGGGTAACAGATACGCAGTATTTT
TRBV2	.	.	TRBJ1-5	CASSAGITQPQHF	TGTGCCAGCAGTGCCGGGATCACCCAGCCCCAGCATTTT
TRBV5-4	.	TRBD2	TRBJ2-7	CASSSTSGRREQYF	TGTGCCAGCAGCTCCACTAGCGGCAGGCGCGAGCAGTACTTC